The next 10 T cell receptor beta chains were all read from a single sample in a study of blood T cell repertoires in COVID-19 (dated by TCRdb to 2018 to 2021). Library preparation employed the immunoSEQ multiplex PCR assay. TCRdb limited this immuneACCESS table to in-frame rearrangements with V and J called. A share of clones is missing; checked studies link under half to unresolved V genes, and the rest is unexplained. Present in this sample are about 200,000 clones, roughly 84% of which were seen just once. The top ten hold roughly a sixth of the sample. Sequences were obtained from peripheral blood. These receptors all stem from a man aged 50 or older with COVID-19, enrolled during active disease.

The rearrangement joins TRBV6-5 to TRBJ2-7; TRBD2 might be the D (6 bases). The germline CDR1 and CDR2 sequences are MNHEY and SVGAGI. V was pared by 6 bases and J by 2 bases, with 14 bases between. The CDR3 consists of 14 residues. The CDR3 DNA is TGTGCCAGCAGACGAGGGACTGCTACCTACGAGCAGTACTTC. Encoded protein: CASRRGTATYEQYF.

The rearrangement joins TRBV29-1 to TRBJ2-1; TRBD1 is a possible D gene (5 bases). This CDR3 contains 15 residues. With 1 base removed from V and 7 bases from J, the gap between germline ends came to 17 bases. Germline CDR1 SQVTM, CDR2 ANQGSEA. CDR3 region: CSVEGFRTRTNEQFF. The CDR3 DNA reads as TGCAGCGTTGAAGGGTTCAGGACAAGGACGAATGAGCAGTTCTTC.

This chain's CDR3 is CASSFPGLAVHEQYF. Written as DNA, the CDR3 is TGTGCCAGCAGCTTCCCCGGACTAGCGGTCCACGAGCAGTACTTC. The rearrangement links TRBV7-9 to TRBJ2-7; 10 bases map to TRBD2. The CDR3 sequence is 15 residues long. Germline loops: CDR1 SEHNR, CDR2 FQNEAQ (reference sequence). J lost 5 bases, V lost 3 bases, and 7 bases had no gene match.

J is TRBJ2-5 and V is TRBV7-9, with 7 bases fitting TRBD1. CDR1 is SEHNR and CDR2 is FQNEAQ in the germline V gene (reference sequence). The CDR3 consists of 15 residues. The junction had 8 bases not matched to a gene; V was cut back by 2 bases and J by 5 bases. CDR3 residues: CASSLNEGGWETQYF. CDR3 DNA: TGTGCCAGCAGCTTAAATGAAGGGGGCTGGGAGACCCAGTACTTC.

J is TRBJ1-6 and V is TRBV7-6, with 10 bases identical to TRBD1. V was pared by 5 bases and J by 4 bases, with 5 bases of the junction left unmatched. Germline V lookup: CDR1 SGHVS, CDR2 FNYEAQ. CDR3 length equals 16 residues. The CDR3 bases are TGTGCCAGCAGCCCGGGACAGGGGAGTTATAATTCACCCCTCCACTTT. As protein: CASSPGQGSYNSPLHF.

V gene TRBV24-1 combines with J gene TRBJ2-1, with 9 bases aligning to TRBD1. Germline V gives CDR1 KGHDR, CDR2 SFDVKD. The CDR3 length is 13 residues. J was trimmed by 5 bases and V by 8 bases; bases with no gene match: 3. CDR3 nucleotide sequence: TGTGCCACCATGGGACAGGGCGACAATGAGCAGTTCTTC. Translating it yields CATMGQGDNEQFF.

The chain employs TRBV12-3 or TRBV12-4 and TRBJ2-1; 8 bases fit TRBD2. This CDR3 is built from 13 residues. The V and J ends lost 8 bases and 4 bases, in that order; junction bases with no gene match: 4. CDR3 sequence reads: CASREGRYNEQFF. Written as DNA, the CDR3 is TGTGCCAGCCGGGAGGGCCGATACAATGAGCAGTTCTTC.

The table lists this clone with a count of one. The chain has TRBV9 and TRBJ2-2; D gene unclear. V gave up 0 bases and J gave up 6 bases, with 9 bases separating them. Germline V gene sequence: CDR1 SGDLS, CDR2 YYNGEE. The CDR3 covers 14 residues. CDR3 sequence reads: CASSVASVSGELFF. The CDR3 DNA sequence: TGTGCCAGCAGCGTAGCGTCAGTGTCCGGGGAGCTGTTTTTT. Based on the CDR3 plus reference TRBV9 and TRBJ2-2, the full variable domain is DSGVTQTPKHLITATGQRVTLRCSPRSGDLSVYWYQQSLDQGLQFLIQYYNGEERAKGNILERFSAQQFPDLHSELNLSSLELGDSALYFCASSVASVSGELFFGEGSRLTVL.

J is TRBJ1-5 and V is TRBV30; 8 nucleotides line up with TRBD1. With V trimmed by 5 bases and J by 3 bases, 12 bases remained unmatched. The V gene's germline CDR1 is GTSNPN and CDR2 SVGIG (reference sequence). CDR3 length: 16 amino acids. Here the CDR3 DNA reads TGTGCCTGGGCACGAAGACAGGGGATTTACAATCAGCCCCAGCATTTT. Translated, it gives CAWARRQGIYNQPQHF.

This chain links TRBV28 with TRBJ1-2, with TRBD1 as a possible D gene (6 bases). The CDR3 has 15 residues. Germline assignment: CDR1 MDHEN and CDR2 SYDVKM. V was shortened by 3 bases and J by 4 bases, with 15 bases between the two germline ends. This CDR3 is CASSLRLGAIYGYTF. CDR3 bases: TGTGCCAGCAGTTTGAGATTGGGGGCGATCTATGGCTACACCTTC.